The 31 T cell receptor beta chains listed next were all sequenced from one sample in a study of blood T cell repertoires in COVID-19. The method was immunoSEQ multiplex PCR; TCRdb's version includes in-frame clones alone and lacks a portion of them. The table shows roughly 100,000 clones, with 91% occurring only once. What was sequenced was peripheral blood. The source of these receptors is a human donor in a cohort sampled during active COVID-19.

The chain uses TRBV7-9 and TRBJ2-7; 7 bases align to TRBD2. Germline CDR1 is SEHNR and CDR2 is FQNEAQ (reference sequence). Trimming took 5 bases from V and 6 from J; bases not matched to a gene: 25. The CDR3 runs 19 residues. The CDR3 DNA sequence: TGTGCCAGCAGCCCCACTTACGGAGGTTCGAGACTAGCAATTTCCGAGCAGTACTTC. It encodes CASSPTYGGSRLAISEQYF.

The rearrangement links TRBV15 to TRBJ2-5; TRBD2 might be the D (6 bases). The V end lost 0 bases, the J end lost 5 bases, and 7 bases lay between the germline ends. The CDR3 sequence is 13 residues long. Germline CDR1 LNHNV, CDR2 YYDKDF (reference sequence). As DNA, the CDR3 is TGTGCCACCAGCAGAGATGGGAGGGAGACCCAGTACTTC. Amino acids: CATSRDGRETQYF.

V gene TRBV12-3 or TRBV12-4 combines with J gene TRBJ1-1; unclear D gene. Trimming cost V 6 bases and J 1 base, with 3 bases left between them. The CDR3 loop spans 11 amino acids. CDR3 protein: CASRRNTEAFF. CDR3 DNA sequence: TGTGCCAGCAGGCGGAACACTGAAGCTTTCTTT.

V usage is TRBV7-8 and J usage is TRBJ1-2; D may be TRBD1 (5 bases). From germline, CDR1 is SGHVS and CDR2 FQNEAQ. Trimming cost V 1 base and J 8 bases, with 14 bases left between them. The CDR3 loop spans 14 amino acids. CDR3 sequence reads: CASSLVVGPGGYTF. The CDR3, as DNA: TGTGCCAGCAGCTTAGTGGTGGGGCCCGGAGGCTACACCTTC.

This clone has just one count. This CDR3 is CASSLLQGDNQPQHF. In DNA, the CDR3 is TGTGCCAGCAGTTTACTTCAGGGGGATAATCAGCCCCAGCATTTT. The J gene is TRBJ1-5, the V gene TRBV28; 7 nucleotides align to TRBD1. The V gene's germline CDR1 is MDHEN and CDR2 SYDVKM. This CDR3 has 15 residues. V lost 2 bases and J lost 4; bases outside the gene matches: 5.

In nucleotides, the CDR3 is TGTGCCAGCGGGGTAGCGGAAACCTACGAGCAGTACTTC. Amino acids: CASGVAETYEQYF. V and J are TRBV11-2 and TRBJ2-7; D may be TRBD2 (6 bases). V was clipped by 8 bases and J by 2 bases, with 13 bases between them. Per the germline V gene, CDR1 is SGHAT and CDR2 is FQNNGV. The CDR3 totals 13 residues.

The J gene is TRBJ1-3, the V gene TRBV6-6; weak D call: TRBD1 (5 bases). Per germline, CDR1 MNHNY and CDR2 SVGAGI (reference sequence). Trimming took off 7 bases at V and 2 bases at J, with 15 bases between the two ends. The CDR3 consists of 15 residues. The CDR3 spells CASTDNWGAGNTIYF. The CDR3 DNA follows: TGTGCCAGCACCGATAATTGGGGGGCTGGAAACACCATATATTTT.

The chain recombines TRBV19 with TRBJ2-4, with 7 positions matching TRBD2. The CDR3 loop spans 16 amino acids. Looked up from germline, CDR1 is LNHDA and CDR2 is SQIVND (reference sequence). J lost 2 bases, V lost 5 bases, and 9 bases had no gene match. CDR3 region: CASSAGGSYSKNIQYF. The CDR3 DNA reads as TGTGCCAGTAGTGCCGGCGGGAGTTATTCCAAAAACATTCAGTACTTC. The complete variable domain, with remaining parts taken from reference TRBV19 and TRBJ2-4, reads DGGITQSPKYLFRKEGQNVTLSCEQNLNHDAMYWYRQDPGQGLRLIYYSQIVNDFQKGDIAEGYSVSREKKESFPLTVTSAQKNPTAFYLCASSAGGSYSKNIQYFGAGTRLSVL.

The CDR3 protein is CASSQVGGDGLFF. DNA of the CDR3: TGTGCCAGCAGCCAAGTCGGGGGGGATGGACTGTTTTTT. The V and J genes are TRBV4-2 and TRBJ1-4; perhaps TRBD1 as D (5 bases). Looked up from germline, CDR1 is LGHNA and CDR2 is YNFKEQ. The V end lost 1 base, the J end lost 13 bases, and 13 bases lay between the germline ends. This CDR3 contains 13 residues.

The gene calls are TRBV6-5 and TRBJ2-7, with a possible D match to TRBD2 (5 bases). The CDR3 is 15 amino acids. V was trimmed by 7 bases and J by 5 bases, leaving 21 bases between them. Germline assignment: CDR1 MNHEY and CDR2 SVGAGI. Written as DNA, the CDR3 is TGTGCCAGCACTACCGCCTGGCGGACTTTCCACGAGCAGTACTTC. Translated: CASTTAWRTFHEQYF.

The DNA of the CDR3 is TGTGCCAGCAGCCAACCGGGACTAGCCTCAGCAGATACGCAGTATTTT. Amino acid sequence: CASSQPGLASADTQYF. The rearrangement links TRBV4-2 to TRBJ2-3; 9 positions agree with TRBD2. Germline CDR1 and CDR2: LGHNA and YNFKEQ. The CDR3 sequence is 16 residues long. Trimming cost V 2 bases and J 4 bases; bases outside gene matches: 7.

The chain carries TRBV7-2 and TRBJ1-2; D ambiguous. Germline-derived CDR1 and CDR2 are SGHTA and FQGNSA. Trimming shortened V by 2 bases and J by 4 bases, and 11 bases separated the two germline ends. CDR3 size: 14 residues. Written as DNA, the CDR3 is TGTGCCAGCAGCTTATCAACAGTCGCCTATGGCTACACCTTC. Translating gives CASSLSTVAYGYTF.

The sample holds a few counts of this clone. This chain links TRBV10-1 with TRBJ2-2; D may be TRBD2 (6 bases). V was shortened by 10 bases and J by 5 bases, with 17 bases between the two germline ends. Per the germline V gene, CDR1 is WNHNN and CDR2 is SYGVQD (reference sequence). This CDR3 region has 14 residues. In nucleotides, the CDR3 is TGCGCCACCTCCTCGGACTACAGGACCGGGGAGCTGTTTTTT. The encoded protein is CATSSDYRTGELFF.

V is TRBV9 and J is TRBJ1-5; a possible D gene is TRBD1 (6 bases). V was pared by 0 bases and J by 5 bases, with 12 bases between. The CDR3 loop spans 15 amino acids. Looked up from germline, CDR1 is SGDLS and CDR2 is YYNGEE. CDR3 in amino acids: CASSVGGGDHQPQHF. CDR3 DNA: TGTGCCAGCAGCGTAGGAGGGGGGGATCATCAGCCCCAGCATTTT.

V and J are TRBV7-6 and TRBJ1-2; D not certain. Trimming stripped 1 base from V and 1 base from J, with 10 bases between. CDR3 length: 15 residues. Germline lookup yields CDR1 SGHVS and CDR2 FNYEAQ. The CDR3 DNA reads TGTGCCAGCAGCTTAGGTTTAGAGGGTAACTATGGCTACACCTTC. Its translation: CASSLGLEGNYGYTF.

This chain joins TRBV30 and TRBJ1-3; D is perhaps TRBD1 (5 bases). V lost 7 bases and J 4 bases, leaving 17 bases between the germline ends. CDR1 and CDR2 from the germline V gene are GTSNPN and SVGIG (reference sequence). The CDR3 length is 14 residues. CDR3 sequence (DNA): TGTGCCTACCTCCCGGTAGCAGGGGGAAACACCATATATTTT. This encodes CAYLPVAGGNTIYF.

V gene TRBV27 combines with J gene TRBJ2-7; D is perhaps TRBD1 (6 bases). V lost 3 bases to trimming and J lost 1 base, with 10 bases between them. From germline, CDR1 is MNHEY and CDR2 SMNVEV (reference sequence). The CDR3 is made up of 14 amino acids. DNA of the CDR3: TGTGCCAGCAGTTTTGGGACACTATCCTACGAGCAGTACTTC. Amino acids: CASSFGTLSYEQYF.

The chain recombines TRBV6-5 with TRBJ1-2; TRBD1 is a possible D gene (5 bases). The CDR3 spans 14 residues. V lost 8 bases and J lost 2, with 15 bases in between. Germline CDR1 MNHEY, CDR2 SVGAGI. The CDR3 protein is CASGGDGKNYGYTF. CDR3 nucleotide sequence: TGTGCCAGCGGGGGGGACGGGAAGAACTATGGCTACACCTTC.

J is TRBJ2-3 and V is TRBV4-2, with TRBD2 matching 9 bases. The germline gives CDR1 LGHNA, CDR2 YNFKEQ. The CDR3 contains 16 residues. Losses at the gene ends were 3 bases for V and 3 bases for J; bases not matched to a gene: 7. The CDR3 DNA reads as TGTGCCAGCAGCCAGCAACTAGCGGGTGGAACAGATACGCAGTATTTT. Translation: CASSQQLAGGTDTQYF.

V gene TRBV5-1 combines with J gene TRBJ2-5; D is ambiguous. The V and J ends lost 0 bases and 1 base respectively, with 4 bases between them. In germline, CDR1 is SGHRS, CDR2 YFSETQ. CDR3 length: 13 amino acids. The CDR3 here is CASSLVVQETQYF. The CDR3 DNA is TGCGCCAGCAGCTTGGTAGTCCAAGAGACCCAGTACTTC.

The rearrangement uses TRBV7-9 and TRBJ2-1; the match to TRBD2 covers 11 bases. Germline CDR1 SEHNR, CDR2 FQNEAQ (reference sequence). This CDR3 region has 15 residues. J was trimmed by 5 bases and V by 5 bases; bases with no gene match: 5. The DNA of the CDR3 is TGTGCCAGCAGCCCACCGGGACTAGCGGACAATGAGCAGTTCTTC. This sequence encodes CASSPPGLADNEQFF.

The chain has TRBV9 and TRBJ2-1, with 7 bases identical to TRBD1. CDR1 SGDLS and CDR2 YYNGEE come from the germline V gene. The CDR3 is made up of 14 amino acids. Unmatched junction bases numbered 13, after V lost 8 bases and J lost 8 bases. The CDR3 region has the DNA TGTGCCAGTAAGCTGAGCGTCGACAGGGATGAGCAGTTCTTC. The encoded protein is CASKLSVDRDEQFF.

This clone showed up just once. V and J are TRBV3-1 (or the pseudogene TRBV3-2) and TRBJ1-1; D is possibly TRBD1 (6 bases). The CDR3 extends over 13 amino acids. CDR1 and CDR2 (germline): LGHDT, YNNKEL (reference sequence). V was cut by 8 bases and J by 2 bases, with 12 bases left in between. The CDR3 nucleotides read TGTGCCAGCTGGGAACAGGGTAACACTGAAGCTTTCTTT. Encoded protein: CASWEQGNTEAFF.

This clone has just one count. The rearrangement links TRBV9 to TRBJ1-2; 10 bases are a match to TRBD1. With 0 bases clipped from V and 3 bases from J, the junction kept 26 bases outside the gene matches. CDR1 and CDR2 (germline): SGDLS, YYNGEE. The CDR3 spans 23 residues. This CDR3 reads CASSVALGGQGSHFGRFDYGYTF. CDR3 DNA sequence: TGTGCCAGCAGCGTAGCGTTAGGGGGACAGGGGTCTCACTTTGGGAGGTTTGACTATGGCTACACCTTC.

Comments on this clone: One junction end disagrees with the germline gene, perhaps due to a read error. J is TRBJ2-7 and V is TRBV2, with D possibly TRBD1 on 6 matching bases. The CDR3 sequence is 13 residues long. Germline V lookup: CDR1 SNHLY, CDR2 FYNNEI. The CDR3 bases are TGTGCCAGCAGGGAAGGGACAAACTACGAGCAGTACTTC. Amino acid sequence: CASREGTNYEQYF.

CDR3 in amino acids: CASSSQGASQPQHF. The DNA for the CDR3 is TGTGCCAGCAGTTCTCAGGGGGCGAGTCAGCCCCAGCATTTT. This chain joins TRBV6-2 or TRBV6-3 and TRBJ1-5; 8 nucleotides match TRBD1. The CDR3 runs 14 residues. The V and J ends lost 4 bases and 6 bases, in that order; junction bases with no gene match: 5. Germline values: CDR1 MNHEY, CDR2 SVGEGT.

The rearrangement links TRBV19 to TRBJ1-2; TRBD1 might be the D (6 bases). Trimming cost V 6 bases and J 3 bases, with 17 bases left between them. The CDR3 totals 15 residues. CDR1 is LNHDA and CDR2 is SQIVND in the germline V gene (reference sequence). The CDR3 coding sequence is TGTGCCAGTAGAGGGGGGGCCGCCGGGTACTATGGCTACACCTTC. It is translated as CASRGGAAGYYGYTF. The variable domain in full, with the rest retrieved from reference TRBV19 and TRBJ1-2, is DGGITQSPKYLFRKEGQNVTLSCEQNLNHDAMYWYRQDPGQGLRLIYYSQIVNDFQKGDIAEGYSVSREKKESFPLTVTSAQKNPTAFYLCASRGGAAGYYGYTFGSGTRLTVV.

This clone was found once. This chain connects TRBV6-5 to TRBJ1-2; 7 bases match TRBD1. Germline V gene lookup returns CDR1 MNHEY and CDR2 SVGAGI. Losses at the gene ends were 6 bases for V and 2 bases for J; bases not matched to a gene: 3. The CDR3 is made up of 13 amino acids. The CDR3 is CASRPGQNYGYTF. CDR3 nucleotide sequence: TGTGCCAGCAGGCCGGGACAGAACTATGGCTACACCTTC.

This clone was observed a single time. This chain connects TRBV10-3 to TRBJ2-7; D might be TRBD2 (5 bases). There are 14 residues in the CDR3. The germline V and J ends were trimmed by 3 bases and 9 bases, with 18 bases remaining between them. From germline, CDR1 is ENHRY and CDR2 SYGVKD. DNA of the CDR3: TGTGCCATCAGTGAAGGCGTCAGCTACGAGGGGCAGTACTTC. Amino acid sequence: CAISEGVSYEGQYF.

V is TRBV6-2 or TRBV6-3 and J is TRBJ2-7; D perhaps matches TRBD1 (6 bases). Germline-derived CDR1 and CDR2 are MNHEY and SVGEGT. There are 13 residues in the CDR3. Trimming stripped 5 bases from V and 3 bases from J, with 11 bases between. CDR3 DNA sequence: TGTGCCAGCAGTAGGGGGACCAGCTACGAGCAGTACTTC. Encoded protein: CASSRGTSYEQYF.

V usage is TRBV9 and J usage is TRBJ2-3; D not certain. V lost 4 bases and J lost 0, with 9 bases in between. The V gene's germline CDR1 is SGDLS and CDR2 YYNGEE. The CDR3 runs 14 residues. CDR3 sequence reads: CASSLSRSTDTQYF. In DNA, the CDR3 is TGTGCCAGCAGCTTAAGCAGGAGCACAGATACGCAGTATTTT.